Listed below are T cell receptor beta chains from one sample, sequenced in a study of T cell responses to AZD1222 COVID-19 vaccine. Data came from immunoSEQ multiplex PCR; TCRdb stores just in-frame clones and leaves some out. Seen here are fewer than 110,000 clones, about nine tenths observed once, and the top ten hold 3.5% to 5%. The starting material was peripheral blood, obtained on day 0 of AZD1222 vaccination. These receptors were collected from an adult in good health. CDR3s include the opening cysteine and the closing phenylalanine or tryptophan. D genes are given only for firm matches. Part of the rows lack a size; the others show once, few, many or a class for expanded clones.

d_call: .; clone_size: .; v_call: TRBV6-2/TRBV6-3; j_call: TRBJ1-1; cdr3_nt: TGTGCCAGCAGCCTGGGGCAGAACACTGAAGCTTTCTTT; cdr3_aa: CASSLGQNTEAFF
d_call: TRBD1; clone_size: .; v_call: TRBV7-8; j_call: TRBJ1-2; cdr3_nt: TGTGCCAGCAGCTTGACAGGGAGCGAGCGTGGCTACACCTTC; cdr3_aa: CASSLTGSERGYTF
d_call: .; clone_size: .; v_call: TRBV3-1/TRBV3-2; j_call: TRBJ2-4; cdr3_nt: TGTGCCAGCAGCCAAGGTTGGGGGCAAGAAAACATTCAGTACTTC; cdr3_aa: CASSQGWGQENIQYF
d_call: .; clone_size: .; v_call: TRBV18; j_call: TRBJ1-5; cdr3_nt: TGTGCCAGCTCACCTAGTAACGGATATCAGCCCCAGCATTTT; cdr3_aa: CASSPSNGYQPQHF
d_call: .; clone_size: .; v_call: TRBV4-2; j_call: TRBJ1-1; cdr3_nt: TGTGCCAGCAGCCAACGAGACGGGAACACTGAAGCTTTCTTT; cdr3_aa: CASSQRDGNTEAFF
d_call: .; clone_size: .; v_call: TRBV7-3; j_call: TRBJ2-1; cdr3_nt: TGTGCCAGCAGCTTAAACTACGGCAATGAGCAGTTCTTC; cdr3_aa: CASSLNYGNEQFF
d_call: .; clone_size: once; v_call: TRBV6-5; j_call: TRBJ1-2; cdr3_nt: TGTGCCACGCTGGAGAACTATGGCTACACCTTC; cdr3_aa: CATLENYGYTF
d_call: .; clone_size: .; v_call: TRBV9; j_call: TRBJ1-2; cdr3_nt: TGTGCCAGCAGCGTTGCCCCGGACGGGCACTATGGCTACACCTTC; cdr3_aa: CASSVAPDGHYGYTF
d_call: .; clone_size: .; v_call: TRBV7-9; j_call: TRBJ2-3; cdr3_nt: TGTGCCAGCAGCTTACCCTCAAGATTCACAGATACGCAGTATTTT; cdr3_aa: CASSLPSRFTDTQYF
d_call: .; clone_size: .; v_call: TRBV9; j_call: TRBJ2-7; cdr3_nt: TGTGCCAGCAGCGCAGAGGACACCTCCTACGAGCAGTACTTC; cdr3_aa: CASSAEDTSYEQYF
d_call: TRBD1; clone_size: once; v_call: TRBV28; j_call: TRBJ1-6; cdr3_nt: TGTGCCAGCAGTCCCGTAACAGGGGGGAATTCACCCCTCCACTTT; cdr3_aa: CASSPVTGGNSPLHF
d_call: .; clone_size: .; v_call: TRBV28; j_call: TRBJ1-5; cdr3_nt: TGTGCCACCACCGGGAGTCGGGACCAGCCCCAGCATTTT; cdr3_aa: CATTGSRDQPQHF
d_call: TRBD1; clone_size: .; v_call: TRBV12-5; j_call: TRBJ2-7; cdr3_nt: TGTGCTAGTGGACTGGGACAGCCTTCATCCTACGAGCAGTACTTC; cdr3_aa: CASGLGQPSSYEQYF
d_call: .; clone_size: .; v_call: TRBV6-6; j_call: TRBJ1-3; cdr3_nt: TGTGCCAGCAACTTGACTCCAAGCTCTGGAAACACCATATATTTT; cdr3_aa: CASNLTPSSGNTIYF
d_call: TRBD1; clone_size: .; v_call: TRBV3-1/TRBV3-2; j_call: TRBJ2-3; cdr3_nt: TGTGCCAGCAGCCGAGAGCGGGGACAGGGGATTTCAATTTCAGATACGCAGTATTTT; cdr3_aa: CASSRERGQGISISDTQYF
d_call: TRBD2; clone_size: .; v_call: TRBV14; j_call: TRBJ2-7; cdr3_nt: TGTGCCAGCAGCTACTCGGCGGGAGTTTACGAGCAGTACTTC; cdr3_aa: CASSYSAGVYEQYF
d_call: .; clone_size: .; v_call: TRBV27; j_call: TRBJ2-1; cdr3_nt: TGTGCCAGCAGTTGGGCGGGGAAATACAATGAGCAGTTCTTC; cdr3_aa: CASSWAGKYNEQFF
d_call: .; clone_size: .; v_call: TRBV19; j_call: TRBJ1-1; cdr3_nt: TGTGCCAGTAGGGACGGGAGGGGAACTGAAGCTTTCTTT; cdr3_aa: CASRDGRGTEAFF
d_call: .; clone_size: .; v_call: TRBV18; j_call: TRBJ1-1; cdr3_nt: TGTGCCAGCCTCCCAGGAGGGTTCGGTGAAGCTTTCTTT; cdr3_aa: CASLPGGFGEAFF
d_call: TRBD2; clone_size: .; v_call: TRBV5-1; j_call: TRBJ2-5; cdr3_nt: TGCGCCAGCACGAAAGCGCGGGGGTCCCAAGAGACCCAGTACTTC; cdr3_aa: CASTKARGSQETQYF
d_call: .; clone_size: .; v_call: TRBV19; j_call: TRBJ1-2; cdr3_nt: TGTGCCAGTAGTCCAGTTGTGGGGAACTATGGCTACACCTTC; cdr3_aa: CASSPVVGNYGYTF
d_call: .; clone_size: few; v_call: TRBV6-4; j_call: TRBJ1-1; cdr3_nt: TGTGCCAGCAGCTCTACCCCGGGGGCTGGGAACACTGAAGCTTTCTTT; cdr3_aa: CASSSTPGAGNTEAFF
d_call: TRBD2; clone_size: .; v_call: TRBV4-3; j_call: TRBJ2-6; cdr3_nt: TGCGCCAGCAGCATAGTGGGACTAGCGGTATTCTCTGGGGCCAACGTCCTGACTTTC; cdr3_aa: CASSIVGLAVFSGANVLTF
d_call: .; clone_size: .; v_call: TRBV19; j_call: TRBJ1-5; cdr3_nt: TGTGCCAGTAGTATCCACAGGGTGGGTCCCTATAGCAATCAGCCCCAGCATTTT; cdr3_aa: CASSIHRVGPYSNQPQHF
d_call: TRBD1; clone_size: .; v_call: TRBV2; j_call: TRBJ2-7; cdr3_nt: TGTGCCAGGAGCCCGACAGGGTCCTACGAGCAGTACTTC; cdr3_aa: CARSPTGSYEQYF
d_call: TRBD1; clone_size: .; v_call: TRBV5-1; j_call: TRBJ2-2; cdr3_nt: TGCGCCAGCAGGGGACAGGGGATAGAGGGCACCGGGGAGCTGTTTTTT; cdr3_aa: CASRGQGIEGTGELFF
d_call: .; clone_size: .; v_call: TRBV15; j_call: TRBJ1-5; cdr3_nt: TGTGCCACCAGCAGAGGAGACCCCCAATGGAGAAGCAATCAGCCCCAGCATTTT; cdr3_aa: CATSRGDPQWRSNQPQHF
d_call: TRBD2; clone_size: .; v_call: TRBV9; j_call: TRBJ2-1; cdr3_nt: TGTGCCAGCAGCGTAGGATCAGGACTAGCAGTTTATGAGCAGTTCTTC; cdr3_aa: CASSVGSGLAVYEQFF
d_call: .; clone_size: .; v_call: TRBV6-1; j_call: TRBJ1-6; cdr3_nt: TGTGCCAGCAGCGAAGGCGGGCAGGACAGCATCTCCTATAATTCACCCCTCCACTTT; cdr3_aa: CASSEGGQDSISYNSPLHF
d_call: .; clone_size: .; v_call: TRBV2; j_call: TRBJ1-6; cdr3_nt: TGTGCCAGCAGTGAAGCGAAGGATACCCTCCACTTT; cdr3_aa: CASSEAKDTLHF
d_call: .; clone_size: .; v_call: TRBV4-2; j_call: TRBJ2-3; cdr3_nt: TGTGCCAGCAGCCAAGCCCCGGTACCCACTAGCACAGATACGCAGTATTTT; cdr3_aa: CASSQAPVPTSTDTQYF
d_call: .; clone_size: .; v_call: TRBV19; j_call: TRBJ2-1; cdr3_nt: TGTGCCATCTCGGGGTTAGGCAGGAATGAGCAGTTCTTC; cdr3_aa: CAISGLGRNEQFF
d_call: .; clone_size: .; v_call: TRBV9; j_call: TRBJ1-1; cdr3_nt: TGTGCCAGCAGCCCCAGGAGAGGGAGCGGCACTGAAGCTTTCTTT; cdr3_aa: CASSPRRGSGTEAFF